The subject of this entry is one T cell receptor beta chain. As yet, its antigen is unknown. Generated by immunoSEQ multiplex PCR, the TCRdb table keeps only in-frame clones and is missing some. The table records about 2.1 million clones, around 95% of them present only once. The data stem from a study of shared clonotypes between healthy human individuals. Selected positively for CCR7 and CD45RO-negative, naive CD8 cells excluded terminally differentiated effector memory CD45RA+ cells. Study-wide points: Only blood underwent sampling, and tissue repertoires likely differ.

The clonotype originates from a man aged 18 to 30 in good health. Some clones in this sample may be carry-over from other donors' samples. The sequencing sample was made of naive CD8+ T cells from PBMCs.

The CDR3 sequence: CASSQDLRQGDFNEQFF. CDR3 bases: TGCGCCAGCAGCCAAGATTTAAGGCAGGGGGACTTCAATGAGCAGTTCTTC. V is TRBV4-3 and J is TRBJ2-1, with D possibly TRBD1 on 7 matching bases. Deletions cut 0 bases from V and 6 bases from J, with 18 bases between. The V gene's germline CDR1 is LGHNA and CDR2 YSLEER. The CDR3 consists of 17 residues.